Below, one T cell receptor beta chain is given with its context. What it binds is not known. One end of the junction does not line up with germline, which may come from a read error. This specimen belongs to a study of identifying expanded T cells in peripheral blood. TCRdb keeps only in-frame clones here, not all; method: immunoSEQ multiplex PCR. The table records approximately 100,000 clones, around nine tenths of them present only once. There are 13 residues in the CDR3. Germline values: CDR1 SGHTA, CDR2 FQGNSA. During the collection period, no donor immune events like infections were recorded. Study-level results: Across healthy donors, higher total template counts meant significantly greater roughly 2-week count variance. About 1.2 clones differed between technical replicates, versus around 15 and 19 over time.

The chain carries TRBV7-2 and TRBJ2-5; weak D call: TRBD2 (6 bases). The sample was blood. The source of this sequence is a person aged 18-70 years in good health. In DNA form, the CDR3 reads TGTGCCAGCAGCCTAGCTGGGGGGGAGACCCAGTACTTC. This encodes CASSLAGGETQYF.